Listed below are T cell receptor beta chains from one sample, sequenced in a study of cytomegalovirus exposure and HLA in healthy donors. Assay: immunoSEQ multiplex PCR; the TCRdb copy retains only in-frame clones and omits some. The sample has under 200,000 clones, over 60% seen once. The sample consisted of PBMCs. Source of these receptors: a woman aged 25 to 45 in good health and CMV-seronegative. Each CDR3 is given with its conserved first and last residue. A D gene is named only where the DNA matches it firmly.

TRBV6-5	.	TRBJ1-3	CASSYAGLAGNTIYF
TRBV6-6	.	TRBJ1-5	CASSYRSGGEDQPQHF
TRBV5-4	.	TRBJ2-5	CASSPDRNPSVSGTQYF
TRBV27	.	TRBJ1-5	CASSLTGGNQPQHF
TRBV6-1	.	TRBJ2-5	CASSEVGEETQYF
TRBV2	TRBD2	TRBJ2-7	CATQTSGLYEQYF
TRBV7-2	.	TRBJ1-3	CASSPTRPSGNTIYF
TRBV20-1	.	TRBJ2-7	CSAENYYEQYF
TRBV11-1	TRBD1	TRBJ1-2	CASTRTGTNYGYTF
TRBV4-3	.	TRBJ1-1	CASSQDWQGMNTEAFF
TRBV7-6	.	TRBJ1-2	CASSEQLTQSGCAGYTF
TRBV4-2	.	TRBJ1-1	CASSQAITSNTEAFF
TRBV28	.	TRBJ2-1	CASSSEQGIPYNEQFF
TRBV7-6	.	TRBJ2-7	CASSFTGGTYEQYF
TRBV6-6	.	TRBJ2-1	CASSYSVDLGDEQFF
TRBV4-1	.	TRBJ1-1	CASSPLGRDTEAFF
TRBV5-5	.	TRBJ2-1	CASRADEQFF
TRBV5-1	TRBD2	TRBJ2-1	CASSLLAGVWNEQFF
TRBV7-2	.	TRBJ1-4	CASSLGRSPNEKLFF
TRBV4-2	.	TRBJ2-5	CASSPNLGQQETQYF
TRBV4-3	TRBD1	TRBJ1-2	CASSLGTGVWYGYTF
TRBV7-2	.	TRBJ1-2	CASSLQAGPNGYPF
TRBV6-1	.	TRBJ1-1	CASHEAFF
TRBV28	TRBD1	TRBJ1-2	CASSRQGSGYGYTF
TRBV19	TRBD1	TRBJ2-7	CASSIVLDRADEQYF
TRBV2	.	TRBJ1-6	CASSDRQSGSPLHF
TRBV4-3	.	TRBJ2-1	CASSEQRSLRYNEQFF
TRBV4-3	.	TRBJ1-2	CASSQGAGLNYGYTF
TRBV28	TRBD1	TRBJ2-7	CASSRPGQGNEYEQYF
TRBV5-6	.	TRBJ1-6	CASSLYRNSPLHF
TRBV20-1	.	.	CSARFGREQYF
TRBV5-5	.	TRBJ1-6	CASSLVPSENSPLHF